The rows below give T cell receptor beta chains drawn from one sample of a study of blood T cell repertoires in COVID-19. Some clones are missing from TCRdb's copy, which holds only in-frame ones; the method was immunoSEQ multiplex PCR. The data hold about 97,000 clones, with roughly 92% observed a single time. Input material: peripheral blood. The receptor set was obtained from a man aged 45 to 65 with active COVID-19. Each CDR3 is given with its conserved first and last residue. Each record gives: clone size, V gene, D gene, J gene, CDR3 DNA, CDR3 protein. D genes are given only for firm matches. Part of the rows lack a size; the others show once, few, many or a class for expanded clones.

>.|TRBV6-1|TRBD2|TRBJ2-2
TGTGCCAGCAGTGAGCGGGAGGGGAACACCGGGGAGCTGTTTTTT
CASSEREGNTGELFF
>.|TRBV10-2|.|TRBJ1-1
TGCGCCGCCCTCCGAGGGATTGAAGCTTTCTTT
CAALRGIEAFF
>.|TRBV6-5|TRBD1|TRBJ2-7
TGTGCCAGCAGAGGGACAGCGCTGGGCTACGAGCAGTACTTC
CASRGTALGYEQYF
>.|TRBV18|TRBD2|TRBJ2-7
TGTGCCAGCTCACCACCTGTGGGAGGGACCTTTGAGCAGTACTTC
CASSPPVGGTFEQYF
>few|TRBV14|.|TRBJ2-1
TGTGCCAGCAGCACGCGGGACCTAAATGAGCAGTTCTTC
CASSTRDLNEQFF
>.|TRBV7-3|.|TRBJ2-5
TGTGCCAGCAGCCGTAGCAGTGAAGAGACCCAGTACTTC
CASSRSSEETQYF
>once|TRBV7-3|TRBD1|TRBJ2-1
TGTGCCAGCAGCGGGTCGGGACAGGGGCCCTCCTACAATGAGCAGTTCTTC
CASSGSGQGPSYNEQFF
>.|TRBV6-2/TRBV6-3|.|TRBJ1-2
TGTGCCAGCAGTGTCGGGAAACCGCGTTCCAGCTACACCTTC
CASSVGKPRSSYTF
>.|TRBV18|.|TRBJ2-7
TGTGCCAGCTCACCACCGGGGGGCGAGCAGTACTTC
CASSPPGGEQYF
>once|TRBV6-5|.|TRBJ1-4
TGTGCCAGCAACACCTGGGGGGGAACTAATGAAAAACTGTTTTTT
CASNTWGGTNEKLFF
>.|TRBV7-2|TRBD1|TRBJ1-4
TGTGCCAGCAGCGAGGGACAGGGGGTTGGTGAAAAACTGTTTTTT
CASSEGQGVGEKLFF
>.|TRBV2|TRBD1|TRBJ1-1
TGTGCCAGCAGTAAAGGGGGCTCCACTGAAGCTTTCTTT
CASSKGGSTEAFF
>.|TRBV6-5|.|TRBJ1-2
TGTGCCAGCAGTTACTCGAGCGGGTCTGGAGGCTACACCTTC
CASSYSSGSGGYTF
>.|TRBV15|TRBD2|TRBJ2-1
TGTGCCACCAGGGGAGGGGAAGCCTACAATGAGCAGTTCTTC
CATRGGEAYNEQFF
>.|TRBV5-1|.|TRBJ2-3
TGCGCCAGCAGGGGAGGAACAGATACGCAGTATTTT
CASRGGTDTQYF
>.|TRBV27|.|TRBJ1-2
TGTGCCAGCGCTCGGGGGAACTATGGCTACACCTTC
CASARGNYGYTF
>.|TRBV10-3|.|TRBJ1-2
TGTGCCATCAGTTCTCAGGGCTTCGGCTATGGCTACACCTTC
CAISSQGFGYGYTF
>.|TRBV5-8|.|TRBJ1-2
TGTGCCAGCAGCTTGGTTTGGGCAGGCGGCTACACCTTC
CASSLVWAGGYTF
>.|TRBV6-1|.|TRBJ2-3
TGTGCCAGCAGTGAACTAGTTGATTGGGATACGCAGTATTTT
CASSELVDWDTQYF
>.|TRBV9|TRBD2|TRBJ2-7
TGTGCCAGCAGCCGGACTAGCGGGAGATACGAGCAGTACTTC
CASSRTSGRYEQYF
>.|TRBV6-5|TRBD1|TRBJ1-6
TGTGCCAGTTCAGGGGGGAGCTCCTATAATTCACCCCTCCACTTT
CASSGGSSYNSPLHF
>.|TRBV5-1|.|TRBJ2-3
TGCGCCAGCAGCTTGGACTTGAACGGTGATACGCAGTATTTT
CASSLDLNGDTQYF
>.|TRBV15|.|TRBJ2-1
TGTGCCACCAGCAGACCCCTCTCCTACAATGAGCAGTTCTTC
CATSRPLSYNEQFF
>.|TRBV19|.|TRBJ1-1
TGTGCCAGTAGTATAGTGGGGGGCACTGAAGCTTTCTTT
CASSIVGGTEAFF
>.|TRBV10-1|.|TRBJ1-1
TGCGCCAGCAATGCCGACAGGTACACTGAAGCTTTCTTT
CASNADRYTEAFF
>.|TRBV11-2|TRBD2|TRBJ2-1
TGTGCCAGCACCTTTAGCGGGAGGCATGAGCAGTTCTTC
CASTFSGRHEQFF
>.|TRBV28|TRBD2|TRBJ2-7
TGTGCCAGCAGTTGGGGGATAGCGGGAGGGTACGAGCAGTACTTC
CASSWGIAGGYEQYF
>.|TRBV6-6|.|TRBJ1-2
TGTGCCAGCAGTGTCCGAGAGTCGTCGGGAGGTGGCTACACCTTC
CASSVRESSGGGYTF
>.|TRBV2|TRBD2|TRBJ2-1
TGTGCCAGCACTCGACTAGCGGGAAAAAACAATGAGCAGTTCTTC
CASTRLAGKNNEQFF
>few|TRBV11-3|.|TRBJ1-1
TGTGCCAGCAGCCGTGACAGACTCGCTGAAGCTTTCTTT
CASSRDRLAEAFF
>.|TRBV28|TRBD1|TRBJ1-5
TGTGCCAGCAGTCTCGCCGGGACAGGCAGGAATCAGCCCCAGCATTTT
CASSLAGTGRNQPQHF
>.|TRBV5-1|.|TRBJ1-2
TGCGCCAGCAAAGAGGGTGAGGAGGGGTATGGCTACACCTTC
CASKEGEEGYGYTF
>.|TRBV11-2|TRBD2|TRBJ2-1
TGTGCCAGCAGCTTAGGGCTTGTTGGGCACCTGGGGGGGAATGAGCAGTTCTTC
CASSLGLVGHLGGNEQFF
>.|TRBV29-1|TRBD1|TRBJ2-7
TGCAGCGTTGGGGGGACAGGGTTCGGCGAGCAGTACTTC
CSVGGTGFGEQYF
>.|TRBV5-1|TRBD1|TRBJ2-4
TGCGCCAGCAGCTCGGGCGACAGGGGTTTGGCCAAAAACATTCAGTACTTC
CASSSGDRGLAKNIQYF
>.|TRBV30|.|TRBJ1-4
TGTGCCTGGAAGGAGGAAAAACTGTTTTTT
CAWKEEKLFF
>.|TRBV18|.|TRBJ2-1
TGTGCCAGCTCACCGGTCGGGGGAACCCACAATGAGCAGTTCTTC
CASSPVGGTHNEQFF
>.|TRBV27|TRBD1|TRBJ2-1
TGTGCCAGCAGAGCGGACAGGGTGAACCTCAATGAGCAGTTCTTC
CASRADRVNLNEQFF
>.|TRBV24-1|TRBD1|TRBJ2-5
TGTGCCACCAGTAAACAGGGGGAGACCCAGTACTTC
CATSKQGETQYF
>.|TRBV30|TRBD1|TRBJ1-6
TGTGCCTGGGGTCGTCAAGGGACAGATAATTCACCCCTCCACTTT
CAWGRQGTDNSPLHF
>once|TRBV19|TRBD2|TRBJ2-7
TGTGCCACCAGGTTGGCGGGAGGGCCCTACGAGCAGTACTTC
CATRLAGGPYEQYF
>.|TRBV19|.|TRBJ1-5
TGTGCCAGTAGTCTCCCAAGGGGGGGGCGCGGAAGTAGCACCAATCAGCCCCAGCATTTT
CASSLPRGGRGSSTNQPQHF
>.|TRBV10-3|.|TRBJ1-1
TGTGCCATCAGGGCCTCTCTGACACGGGATGAGAACACTGAAGCTTTCTTT
CAIRASLTRDENTEAFF
>once|TRBV7-3|.|TRBJ2-3
TGTGCCAGCAGCCCCACAGGGCCCGCAGATACGCAGTATTTT
CASSPTGPADTQYF
>.|TRBV7-2|.|TRBJ1-5
TGTGCCAGCAGCTTAGGGGGGGGTTTACGAGGGCCCCAGCATTTT
CASSLGGGLRGPQHF
>few|TRBV28|.|TRBJ1-4
TGTGCCAGCAGTTTCAATTCCAGGGCCGGGGGAAAACTGTTTTTT
CASSFNSRAGGKLFF
>.|TRBV30|.|TRBJ1-5
TGTGCCTGGAGTGTATCAGGGCATCAGCCCCAGCATTTT
CAWSVSGHQPQHF
>.|TRBV28|TRBD1|TRBJ1-3
TGTGCCAGCAGTTCGCCTCACAGGGGGACTGGAAACACCATATATTTT
CASSSPHRGTGNTIYF